Listed here is a single T cell receptor (beta chain). Its target is unknown. This sample was included in a study of T cell responses to AZD1222 COVID-19 vaccine. Regarding the study as a whole: Across spike, vaccine-associated CD4 TCRs were found, dominant at 160-218 and 743-854.

TCRdb's copy holds only in-frame clones and misses some; the assay was immunoSEQ multiplex PCR. This sample has 100,000 or so clones, with 75% to 95% found just once. This CDR3 contains 16 residues. Germline V gene lookup returns CDR1 LGHDT and CDR2 YNNKEL (reference sequence). V dropped 2 bases and J dropped 0 bases, with 11 bases sitting between them. The receptor was derived from an adult who received the AZD1222 COVID-19 vaccine. The chain employs TRBV3-1 (or the pseudogene TRBV3-2) and TRBJ2-1; D not resolved. Source: peripheral blood, taken 28 days after the second AZD1222 dose. The CDR3 protein is CASSQIPPSSYNEQFF. CDR3 in DNA: TGTGCCAGCAGCCAAATCCCCCCGAGCTCCTACAATGAGCAGTTCTTC.